The entry below gives a single TCR beta chain sequence along with its context. The antigen is not known. TCRdb's copy holds only in-frame clones and misses some; the assay was immunoSEQ multiplex PCR. In the table there are about 150,000 clones, roughly 91% of which are singletons. Per the germline V gene, CDR1 is SGHRS and CDR2 is YFSETQ. J was trimmed by 7 bases and V by 7 bases; bases with no gene match: 3. CDR3 size: 11 residues. This specimen comes from a study of T cell responses to AZD1222 COVID-19 vaccine. Study information: Second doses were pooled across both intervals (about 4 or about 12 weeks).

The study's findings and limits: Repertoire sampling occurred only after the peak T cell response. Spike-specific TCR depth and breadth grew after two AZD1222 doses. Donors skewed white British and female; clonal diversity was possibly underestimated.

The clonotype was recovered from an adult in good health. The V call is TRBV5-1, the J call TRBJ1-1, with 8 nucleotides matching TRBD1. The sequencing used peripheral blood, collected on day 0 of AZD1222 vaccination. This CDR3 reads CASLGQGEAFF. DNA for the CDR3: TGCGCCAGCCTAGGACAGGGTGAAGCTTTCTTT.